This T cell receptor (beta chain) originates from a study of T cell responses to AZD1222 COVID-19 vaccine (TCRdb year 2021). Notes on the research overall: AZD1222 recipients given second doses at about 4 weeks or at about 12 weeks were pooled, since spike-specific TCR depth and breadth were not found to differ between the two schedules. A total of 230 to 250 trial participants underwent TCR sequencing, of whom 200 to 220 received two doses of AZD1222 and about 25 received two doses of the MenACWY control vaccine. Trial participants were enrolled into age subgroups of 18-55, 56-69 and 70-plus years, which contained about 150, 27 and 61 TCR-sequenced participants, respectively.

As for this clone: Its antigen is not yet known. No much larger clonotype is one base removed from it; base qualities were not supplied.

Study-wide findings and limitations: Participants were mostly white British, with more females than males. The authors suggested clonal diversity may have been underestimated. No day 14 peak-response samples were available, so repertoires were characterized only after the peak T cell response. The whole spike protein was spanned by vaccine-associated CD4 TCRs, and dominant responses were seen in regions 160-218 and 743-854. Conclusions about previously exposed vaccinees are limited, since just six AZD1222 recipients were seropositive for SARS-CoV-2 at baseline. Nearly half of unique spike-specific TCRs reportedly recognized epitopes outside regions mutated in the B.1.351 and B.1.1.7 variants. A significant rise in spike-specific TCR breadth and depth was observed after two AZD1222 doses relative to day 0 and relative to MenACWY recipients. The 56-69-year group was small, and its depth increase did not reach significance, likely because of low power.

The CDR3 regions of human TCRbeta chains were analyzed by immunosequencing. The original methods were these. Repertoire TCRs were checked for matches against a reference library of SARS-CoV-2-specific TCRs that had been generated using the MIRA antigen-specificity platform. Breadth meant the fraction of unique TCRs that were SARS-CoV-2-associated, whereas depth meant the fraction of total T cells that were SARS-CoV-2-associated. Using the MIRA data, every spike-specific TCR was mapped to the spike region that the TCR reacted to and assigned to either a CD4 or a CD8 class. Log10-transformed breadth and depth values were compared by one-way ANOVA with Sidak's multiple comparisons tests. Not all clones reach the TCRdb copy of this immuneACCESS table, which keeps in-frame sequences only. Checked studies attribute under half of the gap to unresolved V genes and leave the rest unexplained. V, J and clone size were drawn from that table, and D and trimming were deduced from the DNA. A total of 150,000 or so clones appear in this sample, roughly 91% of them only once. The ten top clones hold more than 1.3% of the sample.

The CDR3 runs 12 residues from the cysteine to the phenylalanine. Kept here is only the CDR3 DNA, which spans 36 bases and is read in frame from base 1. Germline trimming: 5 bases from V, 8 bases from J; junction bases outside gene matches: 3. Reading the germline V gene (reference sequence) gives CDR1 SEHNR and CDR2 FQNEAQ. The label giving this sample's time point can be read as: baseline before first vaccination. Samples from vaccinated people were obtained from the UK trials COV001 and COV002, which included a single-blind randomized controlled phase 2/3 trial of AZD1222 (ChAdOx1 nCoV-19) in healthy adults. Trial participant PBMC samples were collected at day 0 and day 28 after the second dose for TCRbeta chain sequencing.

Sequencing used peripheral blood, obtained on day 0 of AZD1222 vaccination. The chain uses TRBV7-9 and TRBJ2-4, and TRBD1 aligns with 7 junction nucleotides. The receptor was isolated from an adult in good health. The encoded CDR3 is CASSLQGDIQYF. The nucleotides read TGTGCCAGCAGCCTTCAGGGGGACATTCAGTACTTC.